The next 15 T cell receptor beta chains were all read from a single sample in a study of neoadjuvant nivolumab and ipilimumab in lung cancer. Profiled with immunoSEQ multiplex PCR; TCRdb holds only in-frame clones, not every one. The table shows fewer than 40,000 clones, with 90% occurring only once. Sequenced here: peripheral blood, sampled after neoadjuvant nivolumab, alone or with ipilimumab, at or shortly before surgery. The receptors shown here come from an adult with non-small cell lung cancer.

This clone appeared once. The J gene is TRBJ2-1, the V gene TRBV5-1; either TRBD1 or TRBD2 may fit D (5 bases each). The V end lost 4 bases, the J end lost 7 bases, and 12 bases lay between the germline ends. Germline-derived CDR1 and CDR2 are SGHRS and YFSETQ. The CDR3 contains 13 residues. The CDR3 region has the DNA TGCGCCAGCAGCCCCCGGGGCCCTAATGAGCAGTTCTTC. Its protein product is CASSPRGPNEQFF.

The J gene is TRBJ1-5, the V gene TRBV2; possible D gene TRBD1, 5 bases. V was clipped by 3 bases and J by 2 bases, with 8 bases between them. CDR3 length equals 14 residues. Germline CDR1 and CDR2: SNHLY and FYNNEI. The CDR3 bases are TGTGCCAGCAGTGACAGGGTAGGCAATCAGCCCCAGCATTTT. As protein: CASSDRVGNQPQHF.

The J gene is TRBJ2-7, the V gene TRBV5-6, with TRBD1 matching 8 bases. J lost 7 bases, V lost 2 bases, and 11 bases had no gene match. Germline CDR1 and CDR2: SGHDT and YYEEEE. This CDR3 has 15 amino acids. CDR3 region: CASSLTDRVFDEQYF. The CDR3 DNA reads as TGTGCCAGCAGCTTAACGGACAGGGTCTTCGATGAGCAGTACTTC.

CDR3 amino acids: CASSLSGGRQETQYF. CDR3 in DNA: TGTGCCAGCAGTCTTAGCGGGGGTCGTCAAGAGACCCAGTACTTC. The chain recombines TRBV6-1 with TRBJ2-5, with 9 positions matching TRBD2. The trim removed 5 bases at V and 2 bases at J, leaving 6 bases unmatched. In germline, CDR1 is MNHNS, CDR2 SASEGT. CDR3 length: 15 residues.

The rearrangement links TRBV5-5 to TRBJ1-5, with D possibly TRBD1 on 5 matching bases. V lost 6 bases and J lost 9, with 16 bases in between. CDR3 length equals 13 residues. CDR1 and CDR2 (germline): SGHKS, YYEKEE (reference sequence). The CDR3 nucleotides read TGTGCCAGCACCCTTACTGGGGACGGGCCCCAGCATTTT. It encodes CASTLTGDGPQHF. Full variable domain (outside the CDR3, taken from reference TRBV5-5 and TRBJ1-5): DAGVTQSPTHLIKTRGQQVTLRCSPISGHKSVSWYQQVLGQGPQFIFQYYEKEERGRGNFPDRFSARQFPNYSSELNVNALLLGDSALYLCASTLTGDGPQHFGDGTRLSIL.

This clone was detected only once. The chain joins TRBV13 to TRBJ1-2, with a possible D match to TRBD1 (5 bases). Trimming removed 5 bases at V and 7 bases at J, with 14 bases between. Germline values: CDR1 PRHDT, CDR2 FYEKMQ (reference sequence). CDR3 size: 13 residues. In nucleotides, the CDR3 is TGTGCCAGCAGCCTCGCCTCCGGGGGTGGCTACACCTTC. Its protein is CASSLASGGGYTF. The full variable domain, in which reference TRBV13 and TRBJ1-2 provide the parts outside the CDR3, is AAGVIQSPRHLIKEKRETATLKCYPIPRHDTVYWYQQGPGQDPQFLISFYEKMQSDKGSIPDRFSAQQFSDYHSELNMSSLELGDSALYFCASSLASGGGYTFGSGTRLTVV.

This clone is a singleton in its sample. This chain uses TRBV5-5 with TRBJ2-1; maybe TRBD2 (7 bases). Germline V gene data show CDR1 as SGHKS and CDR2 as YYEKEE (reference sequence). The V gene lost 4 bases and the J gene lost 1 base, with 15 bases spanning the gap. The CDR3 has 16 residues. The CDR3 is CASSPLQGGSYNEQFF. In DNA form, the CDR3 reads TGTGCCAGCAGCCCCCTACAGGGAGGGTCCTACAATGAGCAGTTCTTC.

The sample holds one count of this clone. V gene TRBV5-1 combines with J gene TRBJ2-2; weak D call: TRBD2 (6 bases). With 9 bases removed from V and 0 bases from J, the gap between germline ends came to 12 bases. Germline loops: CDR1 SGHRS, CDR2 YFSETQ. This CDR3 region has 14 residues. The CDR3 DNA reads TGCGCCACCCAACGGGGGTCGAACACCGGGGAGCTGTTTTTT. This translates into CATQRGSNTGELFF.

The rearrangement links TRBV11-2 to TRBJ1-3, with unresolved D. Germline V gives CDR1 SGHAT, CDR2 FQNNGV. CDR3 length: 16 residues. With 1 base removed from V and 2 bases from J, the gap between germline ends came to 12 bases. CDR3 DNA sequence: TGTGCCAGCAGCTTAGGAGTCCAGGCGACTGGAAACACCATATATTTT. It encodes CASSLGVQATGNTIYF.

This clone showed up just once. The CDR3 DNA sequence: TGTGCCAGCAGTGATCTGTTATATGGAAACACCATATATTTT. It specifies CASSDLLYGNTIYF. The chain joins TRBV25-1 to TRBJ1-3; D not certain. V lost 3 bases and J 3 bases, leaving 9 bases between the germline ends. The CDR3 length is 14 residues. The V gene's germline CDR1 is MGHDK and CDR2 SYGVNS. Variable domain in full (rest from reference TRBV25-1 and TRBJ1-3): EADIYQTPRYLVIGTGKKITLECSQTMGHDKMYWYQQDPGMELHLIHYSYGVNSTEKGDLSSESTVSRIRTEHFPLTLESARPSHTSQYLCASSDLLYGNTIYFGEGSWLTVV.

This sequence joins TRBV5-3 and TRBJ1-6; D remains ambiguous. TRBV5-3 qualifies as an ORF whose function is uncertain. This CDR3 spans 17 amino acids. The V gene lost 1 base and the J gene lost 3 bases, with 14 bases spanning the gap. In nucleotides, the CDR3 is TGTGCCAGAAGCTTGAGGCAGGCGCCCCACTATAATTCACCCCTCCACTTT. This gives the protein CARSLRQAPHYNSPLHF.

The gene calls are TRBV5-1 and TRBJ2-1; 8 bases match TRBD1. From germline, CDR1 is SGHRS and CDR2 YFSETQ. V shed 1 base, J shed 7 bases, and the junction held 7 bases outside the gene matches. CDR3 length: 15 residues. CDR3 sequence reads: CASSLSVTGDNEQFF. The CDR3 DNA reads TGCGCCAGCAGCTTGTCTGTGACAGGGGATAATGAGCAGTTCTTC.

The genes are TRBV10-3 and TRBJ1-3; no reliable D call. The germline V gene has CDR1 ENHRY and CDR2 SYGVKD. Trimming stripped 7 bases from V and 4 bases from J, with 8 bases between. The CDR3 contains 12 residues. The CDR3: CAIKTIGNTIYF. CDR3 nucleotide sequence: TGTGCCATCAAAACCATAGGAAACACCATATATTTT.

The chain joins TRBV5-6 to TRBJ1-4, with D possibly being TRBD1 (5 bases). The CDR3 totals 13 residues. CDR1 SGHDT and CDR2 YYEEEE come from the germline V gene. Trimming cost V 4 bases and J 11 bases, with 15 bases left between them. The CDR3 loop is CASSNLPEGKLFF. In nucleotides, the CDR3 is TGTGCCAGCAGCAATCTCCCCGAGGGGAAACTGTTTTTT. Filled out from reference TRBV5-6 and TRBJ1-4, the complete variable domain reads DAGVTQSPTHLIKTRGQQVTLRCSPKSGHDTVSWYQQALGQGPQFIFQYYEEEERQRGNFPDRFSGHQFPNYSSELNVNALLLGDSALYLCASSNLPEGKLFFGSGTQLSVL.

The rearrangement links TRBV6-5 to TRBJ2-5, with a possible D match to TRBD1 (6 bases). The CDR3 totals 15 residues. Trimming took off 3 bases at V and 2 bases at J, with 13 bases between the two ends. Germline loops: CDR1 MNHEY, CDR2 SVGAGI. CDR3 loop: CASSYWGPVQETQYF. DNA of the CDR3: TGTGCCAGCAGTTATTGGGGGCCTGTTCAAGAGACCCAGTACTTC.